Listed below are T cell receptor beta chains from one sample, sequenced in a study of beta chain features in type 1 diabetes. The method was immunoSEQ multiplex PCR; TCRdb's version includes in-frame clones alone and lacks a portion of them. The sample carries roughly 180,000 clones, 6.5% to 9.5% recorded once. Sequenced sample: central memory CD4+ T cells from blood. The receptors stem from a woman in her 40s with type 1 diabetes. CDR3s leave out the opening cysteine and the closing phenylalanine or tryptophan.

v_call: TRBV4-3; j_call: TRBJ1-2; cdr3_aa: ASSQPSGGDGYT
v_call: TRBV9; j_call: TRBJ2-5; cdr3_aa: ASSVAELEETQY
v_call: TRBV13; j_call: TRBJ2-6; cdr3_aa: ASRVWGGSGANVLT
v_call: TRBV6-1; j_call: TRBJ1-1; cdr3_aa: ASNSIPGGTEAF
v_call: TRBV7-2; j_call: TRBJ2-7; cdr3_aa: ASSLGLWPYEQY
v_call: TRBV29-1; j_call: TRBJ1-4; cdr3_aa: SVAGSFGEKLF
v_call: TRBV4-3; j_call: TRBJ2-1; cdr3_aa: ASSGGQGRYNEQF
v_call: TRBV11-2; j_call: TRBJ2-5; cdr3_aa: ASSRTGGGETQY
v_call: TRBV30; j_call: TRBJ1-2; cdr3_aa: AWSLKRGGIDGYT
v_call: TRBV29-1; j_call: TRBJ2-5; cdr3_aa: SVAVGSAQETQY
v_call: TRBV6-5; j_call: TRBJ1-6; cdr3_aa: ASRRSRSPLH
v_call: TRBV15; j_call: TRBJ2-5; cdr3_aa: ATSLGGLRGFQETQY
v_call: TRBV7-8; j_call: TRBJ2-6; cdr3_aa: ASSLGSRDINVLT
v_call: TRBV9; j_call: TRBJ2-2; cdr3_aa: ASSPLVANTGELF
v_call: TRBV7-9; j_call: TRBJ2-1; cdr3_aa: ASSNQKQGAEQF
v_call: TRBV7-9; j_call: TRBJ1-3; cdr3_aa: ASDTSSGNTIY
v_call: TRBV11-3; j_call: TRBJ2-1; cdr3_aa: ASSSRGNEQF
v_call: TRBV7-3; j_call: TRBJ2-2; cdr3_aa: ASSPRGREAGGELF
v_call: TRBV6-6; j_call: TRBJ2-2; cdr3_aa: ASSYRSDTGELF
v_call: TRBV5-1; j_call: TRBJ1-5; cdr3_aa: ASSFSGTDNQPQH
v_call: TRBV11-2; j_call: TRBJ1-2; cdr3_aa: ASSSRLARNYGYT
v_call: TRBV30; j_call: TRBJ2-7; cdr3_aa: AWGQASYEQY
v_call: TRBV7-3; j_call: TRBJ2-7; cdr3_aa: ASSPGGSGGEQY
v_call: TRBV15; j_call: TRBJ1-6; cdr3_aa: ATSRDRDRISPLH